A selection of T cell receptor beta chains follows, all from one sample in a study of identical twins. TCRdb reprocessed the 5' RACE reads with MiXCR, giving one entry per CDR3 protein. The table has 640,000 or so distinct CDR3 sequences, roughly 6.2% seen once. The sample taken for sequencing was naive T cells sorted from blood. These receptor sequences come from a man in his late teens or twenties in good health. The CDR3 runs from the conserved cysteine through the conserved F or W. A D gene is named only where the DNA matches it firmly. Rows give clone size only sometimes, using once, few, many, or a class for an expanded clone.

CDR3 | DNA | D | V | size | J
CASSPTVSLNEQFF | TGTGCCAGCAGCCCCACCGTCTCGCTCAATGAGCAGTTCTTC | NA | TRBV9 | many | TRBJ2-1
CASSEGLMNTEAFF | TGTGCCAGCAGCGAAGGACTGATGAACACTGAAGCTTTCTTT | NA | TRBV9 | few | TRBJ1-1
CSGTEQGGGYIQYF | TGCAGCGGAACGGAACAGGGGGGCGGTTACATTCAGTACTTC | TRBD1 | TRBV29-1 | few | TRBJ2-4
CASSLREQGEEEAFF | TGCGCCAGCAGCCTCCGGGAGCAGGGGGAGGAAGAGGCTTTCTTT | TRBD1 | TRBV5-1 | NA | TRBJ1-1
CSVTPGLAGSEQFF | TGCAGCGTTACCCCGGGACTAGCAGGTTCTGAGCAGTTCTTC | TRBD2 | TRBV29-1 | many | TRBJ2-1
CASSSGTSTQETQYF | TGCGCCAGCAGCTCTGGGACGTCGACGCAAGAGACCCAGTACTTC | NA | TRBV5-1 | NA | TRBJ2-5
CASSRMGGYTF | TGTGCCAGCAGTCGGATGGGAGGCTACACCTTC | NA | TRBV12-3/TRBV12-4 | many | TRBJ1-2
CSVDGTGLQFF | TGCAGCGTTGATGGGACAGGGCTGCAGTTCTTC | TRBD1 | TRBV29-1 | many | TRBJ2-1
CASSEPGQGIYEQYF | TGTGCCAGCAGCGAACCGGGACAGGGAATTTACGAGCAGTACTTC | TRBD1 | TRBV6-1 | few | TRBJ2-7
CASSPVPGEGDHEQYF | TGTGCCAGCAGCCCCGTTCCGGGGGAAGGGGACCACGAGCAGTACTTC | NA | TRBV5-5 | many | TRBJ2-7
CSATAIAAFF | TGCAGTGCTACCGCGATTGCAGCTTTCTTT | NA | TRBV20-1 | many | TRBJ1-1
CASTKRDGNIQYF | TGTGCCAGCACCAAGCGGGACGGAAACATTCAGTACTTC | TRBD2 | TRBV28 | many | TRBJ2-4
CASSSFRDRSYNEQFF | TGTGCCAGCAGCTCGTTCCGGGACAGATCCTACAATGAGCAGTTCTTC | TRBD1 | TRBV7-6 | few | TRBJ2-1
CAGTGTGLVFRNYGYTF | TGTGCCGGAACTGGGACAGGGCTTGTATTTCGGAACTATGGCTACACCTTC | TRBD1 | TRBV5-8 | NA | TRBJ1-2
CSGVGDRPEAFF | TGCAGCGGGGTGGGGGACAGACCTGAAGCTTTCTTT | TRBD1 | TRBV29-1 | many | TRBJ1-1
CASSRLGVAAGELFF | TGCGCCAGCAGCCGCTTGGGGGTAGCAGCCGGGGAGCTGTTTTTT | NA | TRBV4-1 | NA | TRBJ2-2
CASSPRGGRETRSNEKLFF | TGTGCCAGCAGTCCCCGTGGTGGCAGGGAGACTAGATCTAATGAAAAACTGTTTTTT | NA | TRBV12-3/TRBV12-4 | few | TRBJ1-4
CSANGQGASGLGYTF | TGCAGTGCCAACGGACAGGGGGCCTCTGGTTTGGGCTACACCTTC | TRBD1 | TRBV20-1 | many | TRBJ1-2
CASSQEKTPNYGGAEQFF | TGCGCCAGCAGCCAAGAGAAAACTCCCAACTACGGTGGGGCTGAGCAGTTCTTC | NA | TRBV4-3 | many | TRBJ2-1
CASSRGPPILPDTQYF | TGTGCCAGCAGCCGGGGACCGCCAATCCTTCCAGATACGCAGTATTTT | NA | TRBV14 | NA | TRBJ2-3
CASSRHQGGDTQYF | TGTGCCAGCAGTCGACACCAGGGGGGGGATACGCAGTATTTT | NA | TRBV12-3/TRBV12-4 | many | TRBJ2-3
CASSLALAGSQETQYF | TGTGCCAGCAGTTTAGCGCTGGCAGGGTCCCAAGAGACCCAGTACTTC | NA | TRBV12-3/TRBV12-4 | many | TRBJ2-5
CATSDKLSGNTDTQYF | TGTGCCACCAGTGATAAATTGAGCGGGAACACAGATACGCAGTATTTT | TRBD2 | TRBV24-1 | few | TRBJ2-3
CATSRELAGVANEQFF | TGTGCCACCAGCAGGGAGCTAGCGGGAGTTGCCAATGAGCAGTTCTTC | TRBD2 | TRBV15 | few | TRBJ2-1
CASSHLLSTDTQYF | TGTGCCAGCAGCCACCTCTTGAGCACAGATACGCAGTATTTT | NA | TRBV6-2/TRBV6-3 | few | TRBJ2-3
CASSEAGAVNQPQHF | TGTGCCAGCAGTGAAGCTGGGGCAGTCAATCAGCCCCAGCATTTT | NA | TRBV6-1 | many | TRBJ1-5
CASKGSGRPISYNEQFF | TGCGCCAGCAAGGGAAGCGGGAGGCCAATCTCCTACAATGAGCAGTTCTTC | TRBD2 | TRBV5-1 | many | TRBJ2-1
CASSDTSGTVNGYTF | TGTGCCAGCAGCGATACCTCCGGGACAGTGAATGGCTACACCTTC | TRBD1 | TRBV5-6 | many | TRBJ1-2
CSAMGDTPSREQYF | TGCAGTGCTATGGGGGACACCCCTTCGAGGGAGCAGTACTTC | NA | TRBV20-1 | many | TRBJ2-7
CSGVVGETQYF | TGCAGCGGGGTGGTCGGAGAGACCCAGTACTTC | NA | TRBV29-1 | many | TRBJ2-5
CSARAHRRAGSTDTQYF | TGCAGTGCTAGAGCTCATCGGAGGGCGGGAAGTACAGATACGCAGTATTTT | NA | TRBV20-1 | many | TRBJ2-3
CASSLEVGRDIQYF | TGTGCCAGCAGCTTAGAGGTCGGGCGGGACATTCAGTACTTC | NA | TRBV7-2 | many | TRBJ2-4
CASSQDFGGASDTQYF | TGCGCCAGCAGCCAAGATTTCGGGGGCGCATCCGATACGCAGTATTTT | NA | TRBV4-3 | NA | TRBJ2-3
CSVEDPGNTQYF | TGCAGCGTTGAAGATCCAGGGAATACGCAGTATTTT | NA | TRBV29-1 | many | TRBJ2-3
CSAGGPGTAYEQYF | TGCAGTGCTGGGGGACCGGGGACAGCCTACGAGCAGTACTTC | TRBD1 | TRBV20-1 | few | TRBJ2-7
CASSLPVQTSTDTQYF | TGTGCCAGCAGCTTACCCGTCCAAACTAGCACAGATACGCAGTATTTT | NA | TRBV7-2 | many | TRBJ2-3
CASRRAHQGTDTQYF | TGTGCCAGCAGACGGGCTCATCAAGGCACAGATACGCAGTATTTT | NA | TRBV12-3/TRBV12-4 | many | TRBJ2-3
CASSFTEREVNEQFF | TGTGCCAGCAGCTTCACGGAGCGGGAGGTAAATGAGCAGTTCTTC | TRBD2 | TRBV7-9 | NA | TRBJ2-1
CSVPGGGYDGEQYF | TGCAGCGTGCCAGGGGGGGGGTATGATGGCGAGCAGTACTTC | NA | TRBV29-1 | many | TRBJ2-7
CASSRGVEKNTEAFF | TGTGCCAGCTCACGAGGGGTTGAAAAGAACACTGAAGCTTTCTTT | NA | TRBV18 | few | TRBJ1-1
CASSFRDTGPYNEQFF | TGTGCCAGCAGTTTTCGGGATACAGGGCCCTACAATGAGCAGTTCTTC | NA | TRBV12-3/TRBV12-4 | many | TRBJ2-1
CASSSSTGNNEQFF | TGCGCCAGCAGCTCATCGACAGGTAACAATGAGCAGTTCTTC | NA | TRBV5-1 | many | TRBJ2-1
CASSSSGGQSGELFF | TGTGCCAGCAGCTCGTCAGGGGGTCAGTCCGGGGAGCTGTTTTTT | TRBD1 | TRBV7-6 | many | TRBJ2-2
CSVSGRQVVTEAFF | TGCAGCGTTTCTGGCAGGCAAGTTGTCACTGAAGCTTTCTTT | NA | TRBV29-1 | many | TRBJ1-1
CASTLGATISYNEQFF | TGTGCCAGCACCCTGGGGGCTACTATCTCCTACAATGAGCAGTTCTTC | NA | TRBV28 | NA | TRBJ2-1
CASGGTGNQPQHF | TGTGCCAGCGGGGGGACAGGTAATCAGCCCCAGCATTTT | TRBD1 | TRBV6-1 | many | TRBJ1-5